These T cell receptor beta chains were read from a single sample in a study of blood T cell repertoires in COVID-19. This table comes from immunoSEQ multiplex PCR, and its TCRdb copy is limited to in-frame clones, with some not included. The sample includes fewer than 50,000 clones, more than 75% of them seen just once. The sequencing input was peripheral blood. The receptors were sampled from a human donor in a cohort sampled during active COVID-19. The CDR3 runs from the conserved cysteine through the conserved F or W. D genes are given only for firm matches. Clone size is not always given. Where it is, it says once, few, many or a class for expanded clones.

>TRBV18|.|.|TRBJ2-2
TGTGCCAGCTCAACTTACAGGGAGAAGAACACCGGGGAGCTGTTTTTT
CASSTYREKNTGELFF
>TRBV7-8|.|TRBD2|TRBJ2-7
TGTGCCAGCAGAGGGACTAGCGGGAGGTACGAGCAGTACTTC
CASRGTSGRYEQYF
>TRBV20-1|.|.|TRBJ1-5
TGCAGTGCTAGTTCCCCAGGGGCGCGTAGCAATCAGCCCCAGCATTTT
CSASSPGARSNQPQHF
>TRBV5-8|.|.|TRBJ1-2
TGTGCCAGGGACCTGGGAGGGGCGAAATATGGCTACACCTTC
CARDLGGAKYGYTF
>TRBV2|.|.|TRBJ1-1
TGTGCCAGCAAACGGGATCCGAACACTGAAGCTTTCTTT
CASKRDPNTEAFF
>TRBV27|.|TRBD1|TRBJ2-6
TGTGCCAGCAGTTTGTTACAGGGGGCTACTGGGGCCAACGTCCTGACTTTC
CASSLLQGATGANVLTF
>TRBV7-2|.|TRBD1|TRBJ2-7
TGTGCCAGCAGCTGGGACAGGTACGAGCAGTACTTC
CASSWDRYEQYF
>TRBV6-5|once|.|TRBJ1-1
TGTGCCAGCAGGTTTCTACAGGGTTTCACTGAAGCTTTCTTT
CASRFLQGFTEAFF
>TRBV5-1|.|TRBD2|TRBJ2-3
TGCGCCAGCAGCGGAGCGACAGGGACTAGCGGAACCCCGGGAGATACGCAGTATTTT
CASSGATGTSGTPGDTQYF
>TRBV5-1|.|.|TRBJ2-5
TGCGCCACCTCCCCACAGGCCTTTTACCAAGAGACCCAGTACTTC
CATSPQAFYQETQYF
>TRBV6-5|.|.|TRBJ1-1
TGTGCCAGCAGGGGTCGGGCTGAAGCTTTCTTT
CASRGRAEAFF
>TRBV10-3|once|TRBD1|TRBJ2-5
TGTGCCATCAGAGAGGGCGGGACAGGGAAAGAGACCCAGTACTTC
CAIREGGTGKETQYF